This is a list of T cell receptor beta chains from one sample in a study of T cells in localized non-small cell lung cancer. Clones were sequenced by immunoSEQ multiplex PCR, and TCRdb holds only the in-frame ones, with some missing. The data hold over 1,500 clones, with roughly 31% observed a single time. Sequenced here: lung tumor tissue, sampled before any cancer treatment. Source of these receptors: a man between 40 and 75 years old with stage II lung adenocarcinoma. Each CDR3 is given with its conserved first and last residue. D genes are given only for firm matches. Where a row states a size, it is once, few, many or the class of an expanded clone; other rows omit it.

V gene: TRBV11-3; clone size: .; D gene: .; J gene: TRBJ2-3; CDR3 DNA: TGTGCCAGCAGCTTGGGGGGAAGCACAGATACGCAGTATTTT; CDR3 protein: CASSLGGSTDTQYF
V gene: TRBV23-1; clone size: .; D gene: TRBD1; J gene: TRBJ1-4; CDR3 DNA: TGCGCCAGCCCTTCCGGGCAGGGGGCGCCTAATGAAAAACTGTTTTTT; CDR3 protein: CASPSGQGAPNEKLFF
V gene: TRBV9; clone size: large; D gene: .; J gene: TRBJ2-1; CDR3 DNA: TGTGCCAGCAGCGCATTTTACAATGAGCAGTTCTTC; CDR3 protein: CASSAFYNEQFF
V gene: TRBV19; clone size: .; D gene: .; J gene: TRBJ2-2; CDR3 DNA: TGTGCCAGTAGTATAGTTGGTCAGTTCACCGGGGAGCTGTTTTTT; CDR3 protein: CASSIVGQFTGELFF
V gene: TRBV11-3; clone size: .; D gene: .; J gene: TRBJ1-1; CDR3 DNA: TGTGCCAGCAGCTTTCAGGGAGCGAACACTGAAGCTTTCTTT; CDR3 protein: CASSFQGANTEAFF
V gene: TRBV5-1; clone size: .; D gene: .; J gene: TRBJ1-1; CDR3 DNA: TGCGCCAGCAGCGTGAGTACTTTGAACACTGAAGCTTTCTTT; CDR3 protein: CASSVSTLNTEAFF
V gene: TRBV15; clone size: once; D gene: TRBD2; J gene: TRBJ2-7; CDR3 DNA: TGTGCCACCAGTAGATCTACAGCGGGAGATCATTACGAGCAGTACTTC; CDR3 protein: CATSRSTAGDHYEQYF
V gene: TRBV10-3; clone size: .; D gene: .; J gene: TRBJ2-1; CDR3 DNA: TGTGCCAGCGGCGGTAGGTCCTACTACAATGAGCAGTTCTTC; CDR3 protein: CASGGRSYYNEQFF
V gene: TRBV18; clone size: .; D gene: .; J gene: TRBJ2-1; CDR3 DNA: TGTGCCAGCTCACCGGGCTTGGAGTTTGGTGAACAGTTCTTC; CDR3 protein: CASSPGLEFGEQFF
V gene: TRBV6-8; clone size: medium-sized; D gene: TRBD1; J gene: TRBJ2-7; CDR3 DNA: TGTGCCAGCGAACGTTCCCACAGGGGTTCCTACGAGCAGTACTTC; CDR3 protein: CASERSHRGSYEQYF